This is a list of T cell receptor beta chains from one sample in a study of cytomegalovirus exposure and HLA in healthy donors. Produced via immunoSEQ multiplex PCR; TCRdb's table is partial and in-frame only. The sample lists 200,000 to 250,000 clones, 70% to 85% seen once, with about 0.58% in the top ten. The sequenced material came from PBMCs. The receptors were gathered from a woman in her forties in good health and CMV-seronegative. CDR3s include the opening cysteine and the closing phenylalanine or tryptophan. The D gene is left open where the match is weak.

j_gene: TRBJ1-4; len: 15; v_gene: TRBV18; d_gene: TRBD1; CDR3aa: CASSPSGQPYEKLFF
j_gene: TRBJ1-2; len: 15; v_gene: TRBV28; d_gene: TRBD1; CDR3aa: CASSFEEGALDGYTF
j_gene: TRBJ1-1; len: 13; v_gene: TRBV19; d_gene: TRBD1; CDR3aa: CASSIPPTGGAFF
j_gene: TRBJ1-5; len: 14; v_gene: TRBV30; d_gene: TRBD1; CDR3aa: CAWSSRQGVQPQHF
j_gene: TRBJ2-3; len: 13; v_gene: TRBV2; d_gene: NA; CDR3aa: CATPGPGSDTQYF
j_gene: TRBJ1-6; len: 15; v_gene: TRBV11-1; d_gene: NA; CDR3aa: CASSLAASGNSPLHF
j_gene: TRBJ2-3; len: 18; v_gene: TRBV7-3; d_gene: NA; CDR3aa: CASSPTPMPPGGTDTQYF
j_gene: TRBJ1-4; len: 15; v_gene: TRBV7-9; d_gene: TRBD1; CDR3aa: CASSPRDRVGEKLFF
j_gene: TRBJ2-3; len: 18; v_gene: TRBV2; d_gene: TRBD2; CDR3aa: CASRGGLAGALSTDTQYF
j_gene: TRBJ1-1; len: 13; v_gene: TRBV19; d_gene: TRBD1; CDR3aa: CASSMSGGTEAFF
j_gene: TRBJ2-3; len: 16; v_gene: TRBV6-5; d_gene: NA; CDR3aa: CASSYSTGGSTDTQYF
j_gene: TRBJ1-4; len: 12; v_gene: TRBV2; d_gene: NA; CDR3aa: CASSESARGLFF
j_gene: TRBJ2-2; len: 14; v_gene: TRBV11-3; d_gene: NA; CDR3aa: CASSITGNTGELFF
j_gene: TRBJ1-1; len: 14; v_gene: TRBV7-9; d_gene: NA; CDR3aa: CASTERTPPGEAFF
j_gene: TRBJ2-2; len: 12; v_gene: TRBV7-8; d_gene: NA; CDR3aa: CASSFSTGELFF
j_gene: TRBJ1-1; len: 12; v_gene: TRBV6-6; d_gene: NA; CDR3aa: CASSPGHTEAFF
j_gene: TRBJ2-7; len: 15; v_gene: TRBV2; d_gene: TRBD1; CDR3aa: CASRVGTGPASEQYF
j_gene: TRBJ2-1; len: 11; v_gene: TRBV6-5; d_gene: NA; CDR3aa: CASSRYNEQFF
j_gene: TRBJ2-3; len: 14; v_gene: TRBV7-9; d_gene: TRBD2; CDR3aa: CASGSGTSTDTQYF
j_gene: TRBJ2-7; len: 12; v_gene: TRBV10-3; d_gene: NA; CDR3aa: CAIAEGTYEQYF
j_gene: TRBJ1-1; len: 15; v_gene: TRBV4-1; d_gene: TRBD1; CDR3aa: CASSQGWSGGGKAFF
j_gene: TRBJ2-1; len: 18; v_gene: TRBV4-3; d_gene: NA; CDR3aa: CASSQEDAKTVNYNEQFF
j_gene: TRBJ2-7; len: 13; v_gene: TRBV7-9; d_gene: TRBD2; CDR3aa: CAIHSGGEYEQYF
j_gene: TRBJ2-5; len: 16; v_gene: TRBV7-9; d_gene: TRBD2; CDR3aa: CASSPSTSGGLRTQYF
j_gene: TRBJ2-1; len: 15; v_gene: TRBV13; d_gene: NA; CDR3aa: CASSLWGGQYNEQFF
j_gene: TRBJ2-1; len: 16; v_gene: TRBV7-3; d_gene: NA; CDR3aa: CASSLTPAGNLGEQFF
j_gene: TRBJ1-1; len: 11; v_gene: TRBV6-5; d_gene: NA; CDR3aa: CASSYGQSAFF
j_gene: TRBJ1-1; len: 12; v_gene: TRBV6-1; d_gene: NA; CDR3aa: CASRSRNTEAFF
j_gene: TRBJ1-3; len: 14; v_gene: TRBV9; d_gene: NA; CDR3aa: CASSPLPAGNTIYF
j_gene: TRBJ2-1; len: 14; v_gene: TRBV9; d_gene: TRBD1; CDR3aa: CASSPSGTGNAQFF
j_gene: TRBJ1-1; len: 18; v_gene: TRBV19; d_gene: NA; CDR3aa: CASSIDLSRGGMNTEAFF
j_gene: TRBJ2-5; len: 15; v_gene: TRBV7-3; d_gene: TRBD1; CDR3aa: CASSWGDREEETQYF
j_gene: TRBJ1-4; len: 15; v_gene: TRBV7-9; d_gene: NA; CDR3aa: CASSLVSGANEKLFF
j_gene: TRBJ2-5; len: 13; v_gene: TRBV5-1; d_gene: NA; CDR3aa: CASSVTGEETQYF
j_gene: TRBJ2-2; len: 18; v_gene: TRBV9; d_gene: TRBD2; CDR3aa: CASSVGGVSGGGTGELFF
j_gene: TRBJ1-3; len: 16; v_gene: TRBV5-6; d_gene: NA; CDR3aa: CASSLRPPGSGNTIYF
j_gene: TRBJ2-2; len: 16; v_gene: TRBV5-4; d_gene: TRBD1; CDR3aa: CASSLGGDRDTGELFF
j_gene: TRBJ1-5; len: 12; v_gene: TRBV6-4; d_gene: NA; CDR3aa: CASRRVRQPQHF
j_gene: TRBJ2-6; len: 15; v_gene: TRBV5-1; d_gene: TRBD1; CDR3aa: CATRDRSSGANVLTF
j_gene: TRBJ2-5; len: 13; v_gene: TRBV30; d_gene: TRBD2; CDR3aa: CAWSVGGQETQYF
j_gene: TRBJ2-3; len: 19; v_gene: TRBV5-1; d_gene: TRBD2; CDR3aa: CASSSPGTSGGPSTDTQYF
j_gene: TRBJ1-1; len: 12; v_gene: TRBV6-5; d_gene: NA; CDR3aa: CASSKQGTEAFF
j_gene: TRBJ1-2; len: 14; v_gene: TRBV30; d_gene: NA; CDR3aa: CAWSGQLPNYGYTF
j_gene: TRBJ1-5; len: 12; v_gene: TRBV14; d_gene: NA; CDR3aa: CASSQAGGPQHF
j_gene: TRBJ1-2; len: 14; v_gene: TRBV9; d_gene: TRBD1; CDR3aa: CASSVGTGGFGYTF
j_gene: TRBJ1-1; len: 12; v_gene: TRBV30; d_gene: NA; CDR3aa: CAWSVHNTEAFF
j_gene: TRBJ1-1; len: 15; v_gene: TRBV11-3; d_gene: TRBD1; CDR3aa: CASSRGDRAGTEAFF
j_gene: TRBJ2-5; len: 13; v_gene: TRBV5-8; d_gene: NA; CDR3aa: CASSYTVSETQYF
j_gene: TRBJ1-1; len: 14; v_gene: TRBV6-5; d_gene: NA; CDR3aa: CASNERALNTEAFF
j_gene: TRBJ2-7; len: 15; v_gene: TRBV18; d_gene: NA; CDR3aa: CASSPPGLGSYEQYF
j_gene: TRBJ1-3; len: 14; v_gene: TRBV7-2; d_gene: NA; CDR3aa: CASSLSAGWNTIYF
j_gene: TRBJ1-1; len: 15; v_gene: TRBV5-1; d_gene: TRBD1; CDR3aa: CASSSTAGTETEAFF
j_gene: TRBJ2-1; len: 13; v_gene: TRBV30; d_gene: NA; CDR3aa: CAWTGEQWRKQFF